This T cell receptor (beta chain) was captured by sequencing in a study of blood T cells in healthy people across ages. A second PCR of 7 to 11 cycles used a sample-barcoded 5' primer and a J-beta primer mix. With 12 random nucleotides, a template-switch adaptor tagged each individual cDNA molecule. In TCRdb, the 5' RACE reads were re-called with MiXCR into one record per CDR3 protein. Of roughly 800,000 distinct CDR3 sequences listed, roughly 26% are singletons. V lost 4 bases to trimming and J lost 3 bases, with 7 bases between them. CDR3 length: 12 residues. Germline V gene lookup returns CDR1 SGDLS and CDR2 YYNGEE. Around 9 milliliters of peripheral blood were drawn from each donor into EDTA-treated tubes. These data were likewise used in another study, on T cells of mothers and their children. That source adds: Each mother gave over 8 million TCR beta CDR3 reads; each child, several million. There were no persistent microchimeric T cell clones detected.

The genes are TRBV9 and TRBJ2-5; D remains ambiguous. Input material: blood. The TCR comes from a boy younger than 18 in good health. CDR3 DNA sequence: TGTGCCAGCAGCCGCGAGAAAGAGACCCAGTACTTC. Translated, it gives CASSREKETQYF.